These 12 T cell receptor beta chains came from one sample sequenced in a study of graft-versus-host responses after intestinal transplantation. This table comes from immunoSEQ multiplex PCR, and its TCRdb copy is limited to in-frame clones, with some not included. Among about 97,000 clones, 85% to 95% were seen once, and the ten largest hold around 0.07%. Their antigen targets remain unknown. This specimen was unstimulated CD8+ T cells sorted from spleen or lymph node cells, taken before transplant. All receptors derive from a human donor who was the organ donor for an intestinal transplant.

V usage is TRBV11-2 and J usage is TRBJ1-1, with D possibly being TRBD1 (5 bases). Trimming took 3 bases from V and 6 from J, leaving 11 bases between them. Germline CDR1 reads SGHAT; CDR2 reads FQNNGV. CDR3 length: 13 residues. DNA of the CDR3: TGTGCCAGCAGCTTTGGAGGGGAGGCTGAAGCTTTCTTT. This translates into CASSFGGEAEAFF. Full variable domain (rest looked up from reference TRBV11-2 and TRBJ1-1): EAGVAQSPRYKIIEKRQSVAFWCNPISGHATLYWYQQILGQGPKLLIQFQNNGVVDDSQLPKDRFSAERLKGVDSTLKIQPAKLEDSAVYLCASSFGGEAEAFFGQGTRLTVV.

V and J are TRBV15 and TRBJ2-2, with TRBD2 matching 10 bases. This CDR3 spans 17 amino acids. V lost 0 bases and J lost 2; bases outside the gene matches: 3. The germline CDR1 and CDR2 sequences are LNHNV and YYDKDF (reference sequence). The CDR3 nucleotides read TGTGCCACCAGCAGAGATCTAGCGGGAGCTAACACCGGGGAGCTGTTTTTT. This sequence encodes CATSRDLAGANTGELFF. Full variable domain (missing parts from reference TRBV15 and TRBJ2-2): DAMVIQNPRYQVTQFGKPVTLSCSQTLNHNVMYWYQQKSSQAPKLLFHYYDKDFNNEADTPDNFQSRRPNTSFCFLDIRSPGLGDTAMYLCATSRDLAGANTGELFFGEGSRLTVL.

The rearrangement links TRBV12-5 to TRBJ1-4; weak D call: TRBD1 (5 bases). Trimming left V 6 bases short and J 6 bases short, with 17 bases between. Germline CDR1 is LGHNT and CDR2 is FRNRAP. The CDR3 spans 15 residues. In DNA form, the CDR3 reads TGTGCTAGTGGACCGCCAAATCGGGGGTATGAAAAACTGTTTTTT. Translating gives CASGPPNRGYEKLFF. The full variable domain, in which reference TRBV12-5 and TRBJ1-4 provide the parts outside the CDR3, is DARVTQTPRHKVTEMGQEVTMRCQPILGHNTVFWYRQTMMQGLELLAYFRNRAPLDDSGMPKDRFSAEMPDATLATLKIQPSEPRDSAVYFCASGPPNRGYEKLFFGSGTQLSVL.

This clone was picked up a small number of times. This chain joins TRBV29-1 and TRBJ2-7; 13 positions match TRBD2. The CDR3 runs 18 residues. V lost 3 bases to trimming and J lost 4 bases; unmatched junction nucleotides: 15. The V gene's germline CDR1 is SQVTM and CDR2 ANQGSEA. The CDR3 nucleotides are TGCAGCGTTGAGCTTGGACTAGCGGGGGTACCTTCGTCGTACGAGCAGTACTTC. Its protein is CSVELGLAGVPSSYEQYF.

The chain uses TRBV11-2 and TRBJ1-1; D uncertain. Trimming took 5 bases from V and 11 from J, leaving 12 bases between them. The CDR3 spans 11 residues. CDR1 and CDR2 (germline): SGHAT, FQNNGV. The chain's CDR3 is CASSQNVEAFF. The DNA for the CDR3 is TGTGCCAGCAGCCAAAACGTAGAGGCTTTCTTT.

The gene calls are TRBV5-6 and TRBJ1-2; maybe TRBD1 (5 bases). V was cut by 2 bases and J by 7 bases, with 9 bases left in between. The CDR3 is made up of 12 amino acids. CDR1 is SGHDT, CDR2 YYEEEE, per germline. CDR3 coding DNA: TGTGCCAGCAGCTTCACAGGAATTGGCTACACCTTC. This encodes CASSFTGIGYTF.

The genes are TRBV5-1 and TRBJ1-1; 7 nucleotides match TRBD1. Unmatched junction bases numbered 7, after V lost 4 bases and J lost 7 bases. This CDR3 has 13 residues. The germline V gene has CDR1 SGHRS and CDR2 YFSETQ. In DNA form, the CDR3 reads TGCGCCAGCAGCGTGACAGGGACAAATGAAGCTTTCTTT. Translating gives CASSVTGTNEAFF.

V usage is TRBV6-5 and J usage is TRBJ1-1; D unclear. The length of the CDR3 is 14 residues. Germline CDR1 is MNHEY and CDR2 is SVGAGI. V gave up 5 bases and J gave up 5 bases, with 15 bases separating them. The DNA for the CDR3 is TGTGCCAGCAGTCACACCGGGAGTTATACTGAAGCTTTCTTT. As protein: CASSHTGSYTEAFF.

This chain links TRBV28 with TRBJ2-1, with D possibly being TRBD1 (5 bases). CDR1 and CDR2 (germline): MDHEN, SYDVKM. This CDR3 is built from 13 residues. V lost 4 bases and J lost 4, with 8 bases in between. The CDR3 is CASSSTEYNEQFF. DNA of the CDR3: TGTGCCAGCAGTTCGACAGAGTACAATGAGCAGTTCTTC.

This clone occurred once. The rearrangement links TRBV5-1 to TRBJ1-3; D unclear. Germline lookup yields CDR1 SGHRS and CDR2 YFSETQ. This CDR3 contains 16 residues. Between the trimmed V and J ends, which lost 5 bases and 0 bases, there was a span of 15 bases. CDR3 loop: CASRGGLEYSGNTIYF. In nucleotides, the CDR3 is TGCGCCAGCAGGGGCGGGTTGGAGTACTCTGGAAACACCATATATTTT.

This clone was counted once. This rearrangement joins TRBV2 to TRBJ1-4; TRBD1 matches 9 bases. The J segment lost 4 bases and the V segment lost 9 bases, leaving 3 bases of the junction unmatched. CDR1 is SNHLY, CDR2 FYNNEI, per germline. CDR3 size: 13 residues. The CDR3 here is CASPGQGNEKLFF. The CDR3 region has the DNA TGTGCCAGTCCGGGACAGGGTAATGAAAAACTGTTTTTT.

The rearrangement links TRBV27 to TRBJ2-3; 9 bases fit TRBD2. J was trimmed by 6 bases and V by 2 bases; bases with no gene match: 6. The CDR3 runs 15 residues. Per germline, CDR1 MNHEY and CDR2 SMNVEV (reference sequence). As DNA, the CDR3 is TGTGCCAGCAGTTTAGCGGGGGGGTTTGGGGATACGCAGTATTTT. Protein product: CASSLAGGFGDTQYF.